Below are 10 T cell receptor beta chains sequenced from a single sample in a study of CD8 T cells in Susac syndrome. RNA totalling about 0.45 to 1 ug underwent reverse transcription with random hexamers. TCRdb re-derived calls from the immunoSEQ multiplex PCR reads in MiXCR, one entry per CDR3 protein. The data contain about 130,000 distinct CDR3 sequences, around 96% of them seen just once; the ten biggest clones take up around 0.21%. Sequencing was performed on CD8+ T cells from PBMCs. The receptor set was obtained from a human donor with Susac syndrome.

This clonotype was picked up one time. The chain recombines TRBV7-9 with TRBJ2-1; a weak D match, TRBD1 (5 bases). The CDR3 has 12 amino acids. Germline CDR1 reads SEHNR; CDR2 reads FQNEAQ (reference sequence). Trimming pared 2 bases from V and 10 bases from J, leaving 9 bases between. CDR3: CASSLTGTEQFF. Here the CDR3 DNA reads TGTGCCAGCAGCTTAACAGGAACAGAGCAGTTCTTC.

J is TRBJ2-7 and V is TRBV27; D gene ambiguous. The length of the CDR3 is 13 residues. V lost 2 bases and J lost 4, with 9 bases in between. The germline V gene has CDR1 MNHEY and CDR2 SMNVEV (reference sequence). This CDR3 reads CASSLLGMYEQYF. The CDR3, as DNA: TGTGCCAGCAGTTTACTTGGGATGTACGAGCAGTACTTC.

This chain joins TRBV18 and TRBJ2-3, with D maybe TRBD1 (6 bases). Germline CDR1 and CDR2: KGHSH and LQKENI. V lost 2 bases and J 2 bases, leaving 20 bases between the germline ends. The CDR3 has 18 amino acids. The CDR3, as DNA: TGTGCCAGCTCACCATTTGACCAGGGGTCGGCAAACACAGATACGCAGTATTTT. Its protein is CASSPFDQGSANTDTQYF.

The rearrangement uses TRBV13 and TRBJ1-2, with 8 nucleotides matching TRBD1. After removal of 4 bases from V and 6 bases from J, the junction contained 10 bases not matched to a gene. CDR1 is PRHDT, CDR2 FYEKMQ, per germline (reference sequence). CDR3 length: 15 residues. The CDR3 DNA reads TGTGCCAGCAGCTCAGGGACAGGAGGAGGGGATGGCTACACCTTC. Amino acid sequence: CASSSGTGGGDGYTF. The full variable domain, with the rest looked up from reference TRBV13 and TRBJ1-2, is AAGVIQSPRHLIKEKRETATLKCYPIPRHDTVYWYQQGPGQDPQFLISFYEKMQSDKGSIPDRFSAQQFSDYHSELNMSSLELGDSALYFCASSSGTGGGDGYTFGSGTRLTVV.

The chain recombines TRBV29-1 with TRBJ2-7, with D uncertain. CDR3 length: 11 amino acids. Trimming pared 3 bases from V and 3 bases from J, leaving 6 bases between. Germline V gene sequence: CDR1 SQVTM, CDR2 ANQGSEA. CDR3 loop: CSVENGYEQYF. In DNA form, the CDR3 reads TGCAGCGTTGAGAACGGCTACGAGCAGTACTTC.

The chain is built from TRBV19 and TRBJ1-5; the D is unclear. V dropped 6 bases and J dropped 7 bases, with 16 bases sitting between them. This CDR3 comprises 14 residues. The germline V gene encodes CDR1 LNHDA and CDR2 SQIVND (reference sequence). The CDR3 DNA follows: TGTGCCAGTAGGCGCGGGGTCACAGTGCAGCCCCAGCATTTT. Translating it yields CASRRGVTVQPQHF.

This clonotype was detected only once. V gene TRBV30 combines with J gene TRBJ1-5; D is undetermined. V lost 1 base to trimming and J lost 4 bases, with 14 bases between them. Germline values: CDR1 GTSNPN, CDR2 SVGIG (reference sequence). CDR3 length equals 15 residues. CDR3 nucleotides: TGTGCCTGGAGTGATTATAGTAGAGATAATCAGCCCCAGCATTTT. Its protein is CAWSDYSRDNQPQHF.

The chain links TRBV6-6 to TRBJ2-1; D is perhaps TRBD1 or TRBD2 (6 bases each). Germline V gene sequence: CDR1 MNHNY, CDR2 SVGAGI (reference sequence). V was pared by 3 bases and J by 10 bases, with 13 bases between. This CDR3 contains 13 residues. CDR3 region: CASSYSGAGEQFF. The CDR3 DNA sequence: TGTGCCAGCAGTTATTCGGGGGCCGGGGAGCAGTTCTTC.

J is TRBJ2-5 and V is TRBV27; D gene unclear. Trimming cost V 7 bases and J 4 bases, with 13 bases left between them. The CDR3 consists of 13 residues. Germline loops: CDR1 MNHEY, CDR2 SMNVEV (reference sequence). DNA of the CDR3: TGTGCCAGCACCCCCCCGGGCGCAGAGACCCAGTACTTC. Encoded protein: CASTPPGAETQYF.

The rearrangement joins TRBV2 to TRBJ2-1, with 11 bases that match TRBD2. J lost 8 bases, V lost 2 bases, and 14 bases had no gene match. The CDR3 contains 18 residues. CDR1 is SNHLY and CDR2 is FYNNEI in the germline V gene. The CDR3 sequence is CASSENRVAGGHGDEQFF. CDR3 DNA sequence: TGTGCCAGCAGTGAAAACAGGGTAGCGGGAGGGCATGGCGATGAGCAGTTCTTC.